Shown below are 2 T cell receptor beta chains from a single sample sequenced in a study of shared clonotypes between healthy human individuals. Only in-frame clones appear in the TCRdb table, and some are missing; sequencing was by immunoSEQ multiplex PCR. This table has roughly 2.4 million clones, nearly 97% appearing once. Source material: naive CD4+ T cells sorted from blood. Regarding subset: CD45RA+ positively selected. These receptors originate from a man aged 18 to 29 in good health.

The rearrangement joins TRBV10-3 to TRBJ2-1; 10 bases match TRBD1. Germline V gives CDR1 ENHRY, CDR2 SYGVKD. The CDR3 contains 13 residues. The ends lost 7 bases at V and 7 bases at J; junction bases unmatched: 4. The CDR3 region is CAITSDRGNEQFF. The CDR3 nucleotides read TGTGCCATCACTTCGGACAGGGGGAATGAGCAGTTCTTC.

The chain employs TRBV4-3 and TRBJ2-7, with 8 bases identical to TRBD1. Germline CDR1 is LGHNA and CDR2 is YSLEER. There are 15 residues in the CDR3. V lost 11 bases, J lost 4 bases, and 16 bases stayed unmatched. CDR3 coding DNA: TGCGCCCCGGACAGGGAGAAGAGGACTCCGTACGAGCAGTACTTC. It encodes CAPDREKRTPYEQYF.